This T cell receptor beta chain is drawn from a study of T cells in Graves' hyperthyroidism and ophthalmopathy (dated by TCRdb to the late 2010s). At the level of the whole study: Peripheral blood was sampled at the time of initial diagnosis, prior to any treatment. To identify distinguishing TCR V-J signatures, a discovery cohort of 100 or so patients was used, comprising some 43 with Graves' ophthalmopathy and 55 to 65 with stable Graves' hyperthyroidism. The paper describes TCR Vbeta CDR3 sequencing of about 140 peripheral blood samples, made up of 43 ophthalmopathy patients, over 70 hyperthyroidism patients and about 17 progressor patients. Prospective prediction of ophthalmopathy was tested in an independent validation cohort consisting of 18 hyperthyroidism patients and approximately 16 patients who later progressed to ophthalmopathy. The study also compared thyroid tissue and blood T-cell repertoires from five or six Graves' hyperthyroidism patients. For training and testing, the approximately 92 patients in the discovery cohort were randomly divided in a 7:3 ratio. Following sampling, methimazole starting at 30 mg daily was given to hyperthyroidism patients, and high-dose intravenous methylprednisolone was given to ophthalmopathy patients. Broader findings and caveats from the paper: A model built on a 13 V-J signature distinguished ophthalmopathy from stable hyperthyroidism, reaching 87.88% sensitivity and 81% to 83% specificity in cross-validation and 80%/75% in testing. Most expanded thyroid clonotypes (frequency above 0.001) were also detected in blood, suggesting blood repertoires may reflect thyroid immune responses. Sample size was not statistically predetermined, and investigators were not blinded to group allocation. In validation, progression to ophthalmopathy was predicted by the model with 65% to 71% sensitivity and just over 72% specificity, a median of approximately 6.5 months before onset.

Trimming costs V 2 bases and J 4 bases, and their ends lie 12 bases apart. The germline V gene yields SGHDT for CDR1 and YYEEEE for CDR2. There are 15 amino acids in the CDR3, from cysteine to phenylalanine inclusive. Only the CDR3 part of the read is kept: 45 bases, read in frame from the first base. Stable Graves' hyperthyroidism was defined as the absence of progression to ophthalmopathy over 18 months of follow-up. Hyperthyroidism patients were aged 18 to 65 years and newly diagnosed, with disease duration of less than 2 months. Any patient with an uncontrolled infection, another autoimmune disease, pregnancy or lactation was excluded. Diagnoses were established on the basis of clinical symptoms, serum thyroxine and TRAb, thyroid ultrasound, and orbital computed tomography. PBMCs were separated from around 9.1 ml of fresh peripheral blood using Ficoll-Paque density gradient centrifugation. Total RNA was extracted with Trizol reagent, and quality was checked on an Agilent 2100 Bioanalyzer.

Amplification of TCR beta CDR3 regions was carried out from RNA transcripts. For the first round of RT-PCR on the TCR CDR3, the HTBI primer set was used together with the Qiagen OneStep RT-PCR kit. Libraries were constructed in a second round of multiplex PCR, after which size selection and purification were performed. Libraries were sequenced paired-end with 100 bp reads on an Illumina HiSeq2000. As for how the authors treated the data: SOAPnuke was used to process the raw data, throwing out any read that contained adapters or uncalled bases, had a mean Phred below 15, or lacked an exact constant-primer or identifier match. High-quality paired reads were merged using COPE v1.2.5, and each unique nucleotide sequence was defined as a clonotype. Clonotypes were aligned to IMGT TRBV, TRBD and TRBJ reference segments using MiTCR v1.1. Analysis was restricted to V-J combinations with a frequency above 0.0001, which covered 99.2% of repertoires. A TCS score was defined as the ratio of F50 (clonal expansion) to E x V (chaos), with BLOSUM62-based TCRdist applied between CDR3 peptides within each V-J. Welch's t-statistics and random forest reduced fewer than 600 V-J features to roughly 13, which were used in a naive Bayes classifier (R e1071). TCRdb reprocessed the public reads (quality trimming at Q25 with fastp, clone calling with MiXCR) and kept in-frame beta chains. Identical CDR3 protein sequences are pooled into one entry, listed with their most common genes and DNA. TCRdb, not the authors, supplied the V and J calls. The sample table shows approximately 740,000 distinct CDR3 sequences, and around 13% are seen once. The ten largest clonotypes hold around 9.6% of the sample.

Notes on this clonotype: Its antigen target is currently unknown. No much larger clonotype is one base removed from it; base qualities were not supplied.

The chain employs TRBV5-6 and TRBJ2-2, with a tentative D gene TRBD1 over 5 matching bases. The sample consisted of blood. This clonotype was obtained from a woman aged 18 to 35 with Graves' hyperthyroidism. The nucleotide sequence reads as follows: TGTGCCAGCAGCTTTCAGGGTGGCGGCACCGGGGAGCTGTTTTTT. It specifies CASSFQGGGTGELFF. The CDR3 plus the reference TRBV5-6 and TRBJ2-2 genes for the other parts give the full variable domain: DAGVTQSPTHLIKTRGQQVTLRCSPKSGHDTVSWYQQALGQGPQFIFQYYEEEERQRGNFPDRFSGHQFPNYSSELNVNALLLGDSALYLCASSFQGGGTGELFFGEGSRLTVL.